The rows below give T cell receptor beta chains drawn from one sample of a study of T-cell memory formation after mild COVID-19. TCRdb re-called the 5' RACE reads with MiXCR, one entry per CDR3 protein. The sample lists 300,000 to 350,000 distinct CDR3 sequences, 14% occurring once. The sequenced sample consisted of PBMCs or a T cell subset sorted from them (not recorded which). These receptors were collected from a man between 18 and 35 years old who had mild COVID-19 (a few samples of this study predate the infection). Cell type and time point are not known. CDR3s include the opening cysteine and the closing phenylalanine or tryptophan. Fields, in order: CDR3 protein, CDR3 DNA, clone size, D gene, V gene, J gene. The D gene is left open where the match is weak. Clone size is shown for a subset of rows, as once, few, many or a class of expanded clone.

CDR3 protein: CASIGLREQFF
CDR3 DNA: TGTGCCAGCATTGGTCTGCGTGAGCAGTTCTTC
clone size: -
D gene: -
V gene: TRBV28
J gene: TRBJ2-1

CDR3 protein: CSASDSADSYEQYF
CDR3 DNA: TGCAGTGCTTCTGACAGTGCAGACTCCTACGAGCAGTACTTC
clone size: -
D gene: -
V gene: TRBV20-1
J gene: TRBJ2-7

CDR3 protein: CSVDGEIGTEAFF
CDR3 DNA: TGCAGCGTTGATGGGGAAATCGGCACTGAAGCTTTCTTT
clone size: few
D gene: -
V gene: TRBV29-1
J gene: TRBJ1-1

CDR3 protein: CSVPGVYNYGYTF
CDR3 DNA: TGCAGTGTTCCCGGGGTTTACAACTATGGCTACACCTTC
clone size: -
D gene: -
V gene: TRBV20-1
J gene: TRBJ1-2

CDR3 protein: CARALVAGREDDEQYF
CDR3 DNA: TGTGCCAGAGCCCTAGTCGCAGGGCGCGAGGATGACGAGCAGTACTTC
clone size: -
D gene: -
V gene: TRBV28
J gene: TRBJ2-7

CDR3 protein: CASSHVGVGELFF
CDR3 DNA: TGCGCCAGCAGCCATGTGGGGGTCGGGGAGCTGTTTTTT
clone size: -
D gene: -
V gene: TRBV4-1
J gene: TRBJ2-2

CDR3 protein: CASSLGGNTIYF
CDR3 DNA: TGTGCCAGCAGTTTAGGTGGAAACACCATATATTTT
clone size: many
D gene: -
V gene: TRBV12-3/TRBV12-4
J gene: TRBJ1-3

CDR3 protein: CASSYRESEQYF
CDR3 DNA: TGTGCCAGCAGTTACCGTGAGTCCGAGCAGTACTTC
clone size: few
D gene: -
V gene: TRBV6-2/TRBV6-3
J gene: TRBJ2-7

CDR3 protein: CASSRRQGAGTYEQYF
CDR3 DNA: TGCGCCAGCAGCCGGAGACAGGGCGCGGGGACCTACGAGCAGTACTTC
clone size: few
D gene: -
V gene: TRBV5-1
J gene: TRBJ2-7

CDR3 protein: CSARGSGHTGELFF
CDR3 DNA: TGCAGTGCTAGAGGCAGCGGGCACACCGGGGAGCTGTTTTTT
clone size: -
D gene: -
V gene: TRBV20-1
J gene: TRBJ2-2

CDR3 protein: CASSFRGTGELFF
CDR3 DNA: TGTGCCAGCAGCTTCAGGGGAACCGGGGAGCTGTTTTTT
clone size: many
D gene: -
V gene: TRBV7-2
J gene: TRBJ2-2

CDR3 protein: CSARGGGAGYEQYF
CDR3 DNA: TGCAGTGCTAGAGGCGGGGGGGCCGGTTACGAGCAGTACTTC
clone size: -
D gene: TRBD2
V gene: TRBV20-1
J gene: TRBJ2-7

CDR3 protein: CSARSQGYEQFF
CDR3 DNA: TGCAGTGCTAGATCACAGGGATATGAGCAGTTCTTC
clone size: -
D gene: -
V gene: TRBV20-1
J gene: TRBJ2-1

CDR3 protein: CASRGQQTYEQYF
CDR3 DNA: TGTGCCAGCAGAGGACAGCAAACCTACGAGCAGTACTTC
clone size: -
D gene: -
V gene: TRBV6-1
J gene: TRBJ2-7

CDR3 protein: CASSLTGSTNEKLFF
CDR3 DNA: TGTGCCAGCAGCTTAACAGGGTCAACTAATGAAAAACTGTTTTTT
clone size: many
D gene: -
V gene: TRBV7-2
J gene: TRBJ1-4

CDR3 protein: CASSPLSYEQYF
CDR3 DNA: TGTGCCAGCAGTCCCCTTAGTTACGAGCAGTACTTC
clone size: many
D gene: -
V gene: TRBV7-2
J gene: TRBJ2-7

CDR3 protein: CSVEDNDREGYTF
CDR3 DNA: TGCAGCGTTGAAGACAACGACAGGGAAGGCTACACCTTC
clone size: -
D gene: TRBD1
V gene: TRBV29-1
J gene: TRBJ1-2

CDR3 protein: CASSPPDGTQEETQYF
CDR3 DNA: TGTGCCAGCAGCCCCCCCGACGGGACCCAAGAAGAGACCCAGTACTTC
clone size: many
D gene: -
V gene: TRBV7-9
J gene: TRBJ2-5

CDR3 protein: CASNLLQGRVNEQFF
CDR3 DNA: TGTGCCAGCAACCTCCTACAGGGGCGAGTCAATGAGCAGTTCTTC
clone size: -
D gene: TRBD1
V gene: TRBV7-9
J gene: TRBJ2-1

CDR3 protein: CASSQEDAATNEKLFF
CDR3 DNA: TGTGCCAGCAGCCAAGAGGACGCCGCAACTAATGAAAAACTGTTTTTT
clone size: few
D gene: -
V gene: TRBV4-2
J gene: TRBJ1-4

CDR3 protein: CASSSGQGPYYGYTF
CDR3 DNA: TGTGCCAGCAGTTCAGGACAGGGGCCCTACTATGGCTACACCTTC
clone size: -
D gene: TRBD1
V gene: TRBV6-5
J gene: TRBJ1-2

CDR3 protein: CASSAGATDTQYF
CDR3 DNA: TGTGCCAGCAGCGCGGGGGCCACAGATACGCAGTATTTT
clone size: -
D gene: -
V gene: TRBV7-3
J gene: TRBJ2-3

CDR3 protein: CASSLRRGTDEQFF
CDR3 DNA: TGTGCCAGCAGCTTAAGGCGGGGGACGGATGAGCAGTTCTTC
clone size: few
D gene: TRBD2
V gene: TRBV11-3
J gene: TRBJ2-1

CDR3 protein: CASSLGTVPLAFF
CDR3 DNA: TGTGCCAGCAGCTTGGGGACAGTACCCCTGGCTTTCTTT
clone size: few
D gene: TRBD1
V gene: TRBV7-2
J gene: TRBJ1-1

CDR3 protein: CSALYPSANEQFF
CDR3 DNA: TGCAGTGCCTTATACCCTAGCGCCAATGAGCAGTTCTTC
clone size: -
D gene: -
V gene: TRBV20-1
J gene: TRBJ2-1

CDR3 protein: CASSLGQNPPLHF
CDR3 DNA: TGTGCCAGCAGCTTAGGACAGAACCCACCCCTCCACTTT
clone size: -
D gene: -
V gene: TRBV7-3
J gene: TRBJ1-6

CDR3 protein: CSVSGGTQETQYF
CDR3 DNA: TGCAGTGTTAGCGGGGGCACCCAAGAGACCCAGTACTTC
clone size: -
D gene: TRBD2
V gene: TRBV20-1
J gene: TRBJ2-5

CDR3 protein: CATSDDLGGVRGYTF
CDR3 DNA: TGTGCCACCAGTGACGATCTAGGGGGCGTTCGTGGCTACACCTTC
clone size: -
D gene: TRBD1
V gene: TRBV24-1
J gene: TRBJ1-2

CDR3 protein: CASSTLTGARGNYGYTF
CDR3 DNA: TGTGCCAGCAGCACCCTGACAGGGGCCAGGGGCAACTATGGCTACACCTTC
clone size: many
D gene: TRBD1
V gene: TRBV4-2
J gene: TRBJ1-2

CDR3 protein: CASSPKLAGEETQYF
CDR3 DNA: TGTGCCAGCAGCCCCAAACTAGCGGGAGAAGAGACCCAGTACTTC
clone size: -
D gene: TRBD2
V gene: TRBV7-9
J gene: TRBJ2-5

CDR3 protein: CASSQRSSTDTQYF
CDR3 DNA: TGTGCCAGTAGTCAAAGGTCTAGCACAGATACGCAGTATTTT
clone size: -
D gene: -
V gene: TRBV19
J gene: TRBJ2-3

CDR3 protein: CASSQAGGTGGEDTQYF
CDR3 DNA: TGCGCCAGCAGCCAAGCTGGGGGGACAGGAGGAGAAGATACGCAGTATTTT
clone size: few
D gene: TRBD1
V gene: TRBV4-1
J gene: TRBJ2-3

CDR3 protein: CASSVGPQGFSGANVLTF
CDR3 DNA: TGTGCCAGCAGCGTAGGCCCTCAGGGTTTCTCTGGGGCCAACGTCCTGACTTTC
clone size: few
D gene: -
V gene: TRBV9
J gene: TRBJ2-6